Below are 2 T cell receptor beta chains sequenced from a single sample in a study of cytomegalovirus exposure and HLA in healthy donors. Amplification used 60 Vbeta primers and 13 Jbeta primers. This table comes from immunoSEQ multiplex PCR, and its TCRdb copy is limited to in-frame clones, with some not included. The sample lists 150,000 to 200,000 clones; 75% to 90% were seen once. The sequenced sample was PBMCs. These receptors came from a boy younger than 10 in good health and CMV-seronegative.

This chain uses TRBV5-1 with TRBJ2-7, with D perhaps matching TRBD1 (5 bases). The V end lost 3 bases, the J end lost 4 bases, and 14 bases lay between the germline ends. Germline V CDR1 and CDR2: SGHRS, YFSETQ. This CDR3 has 14 residues. The CDR3 DNA reads TGCGCCAGCAGCTCAGGGCTTGTGGGGTACGAGCAGTACTTC. It encodes CASSSGLVGYEQYF.

This clone was observed a few times. The chain is built from TRBV5-4 and TRBJ2-7; D remains unclear. CDR3 length: 14 residues. Trimming left V 3 bases short and J 1 base short, with 11 bases between. Germline CDR1 and CDR2: SGHNT and YYREEE (reference sequence). Written as DNA, the CDR3 is TGTGCCAGCAGCTCGCTGGGCTGGTCCTACGAGCAGTACTTC. Translating it yields CASSSLGWSYEQYF.